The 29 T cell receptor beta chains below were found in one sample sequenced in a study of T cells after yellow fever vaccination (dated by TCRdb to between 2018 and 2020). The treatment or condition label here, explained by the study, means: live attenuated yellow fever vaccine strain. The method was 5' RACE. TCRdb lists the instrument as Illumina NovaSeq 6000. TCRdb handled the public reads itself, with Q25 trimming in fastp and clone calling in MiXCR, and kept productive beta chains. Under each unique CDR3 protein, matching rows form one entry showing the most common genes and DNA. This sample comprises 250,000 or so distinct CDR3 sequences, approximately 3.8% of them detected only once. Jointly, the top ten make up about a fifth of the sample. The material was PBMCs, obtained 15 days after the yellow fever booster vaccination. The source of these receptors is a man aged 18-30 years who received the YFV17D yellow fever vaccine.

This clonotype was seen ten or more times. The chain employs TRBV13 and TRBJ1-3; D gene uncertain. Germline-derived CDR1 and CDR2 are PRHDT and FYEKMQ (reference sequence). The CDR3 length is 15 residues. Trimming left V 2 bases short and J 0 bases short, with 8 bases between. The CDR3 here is CASSLRASSGNTIYF. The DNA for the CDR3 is TGTGCCAGCAGCTTAAGGGCAAGCTCTGGAAACACCATATATTTT.

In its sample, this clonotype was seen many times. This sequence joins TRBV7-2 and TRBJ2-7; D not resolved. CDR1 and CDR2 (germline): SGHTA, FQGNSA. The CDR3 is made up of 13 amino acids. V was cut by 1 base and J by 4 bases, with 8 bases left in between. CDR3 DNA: TGTGCCAGCAGCTTAGGGGCGAGGTACGAGCAGTACTTC. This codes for CASSLGARYEQYF. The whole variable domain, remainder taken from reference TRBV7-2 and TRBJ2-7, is GAGVSQSPSNKVTEKGKDVELRCDPISGHTALYWYRQSLGQGLEFLIYFQGNSAPDKSGLPSDRFSAERTGGSVSTLTIQRTQQEDSAVYLCASSLGARYEQYFGPGTRLTVT.

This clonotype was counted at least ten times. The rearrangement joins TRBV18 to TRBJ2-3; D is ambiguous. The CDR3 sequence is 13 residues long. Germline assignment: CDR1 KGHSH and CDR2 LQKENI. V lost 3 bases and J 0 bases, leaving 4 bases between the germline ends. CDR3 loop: CASSPLSTDTQYF. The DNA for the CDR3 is TGTGCCAGCTCACCGCTTAGCACAGATACGCAGTATTTT.

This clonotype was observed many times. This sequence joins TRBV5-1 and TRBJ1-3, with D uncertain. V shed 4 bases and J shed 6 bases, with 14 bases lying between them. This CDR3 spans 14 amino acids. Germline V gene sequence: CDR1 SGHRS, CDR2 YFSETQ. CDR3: CASSVGPLENTIYF. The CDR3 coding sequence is TGCGCCAGCAGCGTCGGACCGTTGGAAAACACCATATATTTT.

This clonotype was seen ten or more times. The CDR3 loop is CASSQAGASTDTQYF. In nucleotides, the CDR3 is TGTGCCAGCAGCCAAGCGGGGGCTAGCACAGATACGCAGTATTTT. This sequence joins TRBV7-9 and TRBJ2-3, with 8 bases identical to TRBD2. CDR3 length: 15 residues. Germline V gene sequence: CDR1 SEHNR, CDR2 FQNEAQ (reference sequence). Trimming removed 5 bases from V and 0 bases from J; junction bases left unmatched: 4.

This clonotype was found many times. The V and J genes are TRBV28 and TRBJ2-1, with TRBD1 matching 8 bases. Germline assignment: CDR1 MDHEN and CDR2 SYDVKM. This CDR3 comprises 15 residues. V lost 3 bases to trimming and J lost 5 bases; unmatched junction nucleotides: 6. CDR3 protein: CASSFGQGANNEQFF. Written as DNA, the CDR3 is TGTGCCAGCAGTTTCGGTCAGGGGGCGAACAATGAGCAGTTCTTC.

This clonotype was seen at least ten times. CDR3 loop: CASSLRGTNTEAFF. The CDR3 nucleotides are TGTGCCAGCAGTCTCAGGGGGACGAACACTGAAGCTTTCTTT. The chain has TRBV12-3 or TRBV12-4 and TRBJ1-1, with TRBD1 identical over 7 bases. This CDR3 region has 14 residues. V lost 5 bases, J lost 1 base, and 4 bases stayed unmatched.

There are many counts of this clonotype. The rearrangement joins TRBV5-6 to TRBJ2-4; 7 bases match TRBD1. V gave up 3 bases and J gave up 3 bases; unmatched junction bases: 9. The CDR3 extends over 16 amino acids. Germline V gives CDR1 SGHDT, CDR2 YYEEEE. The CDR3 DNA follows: TGTGCCAGCAGCTACGGGACAGCCTTGGGCAAAAACATTCAGTACTTC. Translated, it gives CASSYGTALGKNIQYF. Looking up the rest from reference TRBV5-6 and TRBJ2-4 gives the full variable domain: DAGVTQSPTHLIKTRGQQVTLRCSPKSGHDTVSWYQQALGQGPQFIFQYYEEEERQRGNFPDRFSGHQFPNYSSELNVNALLLGDSALYLCASSYGTALGKNIQYFGAGTRLSVL.

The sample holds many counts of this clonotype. CDR3: CASSTLAESYNEQFF. CDR3 DNA: TGTGCCAGCAGTACACTAGCTGAGTCCTACAATGAGCAGTTCTTC. V and J are TRBV6-2 or TRBV6-3 and TRBJ2-1, with D possibly TRBD2 on 6 matching bases. Trimming shortened V by 5 bases and J by 1 base, and 12 bases separated the two germline ends. The CDR3 has 15 residues. The germline V gene has CDR1 MNHEY and CDR2 SVGEGT.

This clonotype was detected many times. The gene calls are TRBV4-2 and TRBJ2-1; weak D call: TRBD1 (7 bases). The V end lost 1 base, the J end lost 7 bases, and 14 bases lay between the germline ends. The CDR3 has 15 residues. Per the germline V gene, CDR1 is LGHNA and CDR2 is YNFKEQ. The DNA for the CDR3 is TGTGCCAGCAGCCAAGTCGGGCAGGGGGGAAATGAGCAGTTCTTC. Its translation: CASSQVGQGGNEQFF.

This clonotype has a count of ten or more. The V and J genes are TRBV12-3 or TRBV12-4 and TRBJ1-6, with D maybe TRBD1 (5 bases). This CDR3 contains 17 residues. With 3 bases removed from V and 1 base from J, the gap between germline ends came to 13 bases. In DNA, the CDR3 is TGTGCCAGCAGTTTGCGATTCGACAGATCCTATAATTCACCCCTCCACTTT. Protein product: CASSLRFDRSYNSPLHF.

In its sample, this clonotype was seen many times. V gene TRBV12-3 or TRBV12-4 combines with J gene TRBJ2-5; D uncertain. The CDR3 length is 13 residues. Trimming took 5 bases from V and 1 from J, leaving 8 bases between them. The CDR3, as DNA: TGTGCCAGCAGTACGACATTCCAAGAGACCCAGTACTTC. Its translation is CASSTTFQETQYF.

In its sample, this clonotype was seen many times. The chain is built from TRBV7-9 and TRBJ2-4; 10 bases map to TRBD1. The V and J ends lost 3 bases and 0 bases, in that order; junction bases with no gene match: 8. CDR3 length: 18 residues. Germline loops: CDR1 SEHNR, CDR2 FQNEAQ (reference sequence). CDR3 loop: CASSFGQGDPIAKNIQYF. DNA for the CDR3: TGTGCCAGCAGCTTCGGACAGGGGGACCCAATAGCCAAAAACATTCAGTACTTC.

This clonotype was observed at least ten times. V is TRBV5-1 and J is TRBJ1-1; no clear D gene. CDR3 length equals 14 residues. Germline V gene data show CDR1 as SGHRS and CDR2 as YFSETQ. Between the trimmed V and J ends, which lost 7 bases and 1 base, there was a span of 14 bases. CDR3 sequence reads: CASVSETSNTEAFF. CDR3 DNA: TGCGCCAGCGTTTCGGAAACTTCGAACACTGAAGCTTTCTTT.

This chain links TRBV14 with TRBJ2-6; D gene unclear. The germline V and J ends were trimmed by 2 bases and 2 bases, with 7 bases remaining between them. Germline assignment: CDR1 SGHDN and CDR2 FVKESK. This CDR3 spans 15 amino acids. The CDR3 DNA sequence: TGTGCCAGCAGCCAACAGATCGCTGGGGCCAACGTCCTGACTTTC. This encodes CASSQQIAGANVLTF.

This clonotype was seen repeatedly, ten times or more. The CDR3 DNA reads as TGTGCCAGCAGCTCTTTCCTAGCGGGGGGGTACAATGAGCAGTTCTTC. Translation gives CASSSFLAGGYNEQFF. This sequence joins TRBV7-2 and TRBJ2-1; 12 nucleotides match TRBD2. J lost 4 bases, V lost 4 bases, and 5 bases had no gene match. Germline CDR1 SGHTA, CDR2 FQGNSA. This CDR3 contains 16 residues.

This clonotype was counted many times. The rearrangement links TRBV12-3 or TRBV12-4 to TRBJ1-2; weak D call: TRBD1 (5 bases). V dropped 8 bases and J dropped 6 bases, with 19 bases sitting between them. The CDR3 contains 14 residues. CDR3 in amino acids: CASPRAGWGHGYTF. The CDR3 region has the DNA TGTGCCAGCCCCCGGGCAGGGTGGGGACATGGCTACACCTTC.

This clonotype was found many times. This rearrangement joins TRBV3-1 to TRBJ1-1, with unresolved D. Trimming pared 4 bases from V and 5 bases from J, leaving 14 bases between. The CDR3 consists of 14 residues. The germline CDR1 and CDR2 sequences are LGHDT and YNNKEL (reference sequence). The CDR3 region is CASSLLRGGTEAFF. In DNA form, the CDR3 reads TGTGCCAGCAGCCTCCTCCGAGGAGGTACTGAAGCTTTCTTT.

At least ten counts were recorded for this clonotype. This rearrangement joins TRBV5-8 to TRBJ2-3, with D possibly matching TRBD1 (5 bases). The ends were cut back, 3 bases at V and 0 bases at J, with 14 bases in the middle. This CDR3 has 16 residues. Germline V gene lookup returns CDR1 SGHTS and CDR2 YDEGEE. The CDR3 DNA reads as TGTGCCAGCAGCTCCCCCGACAGATTCAGCACAGATACGCAGTATTTT. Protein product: CASSSPDRFSTDTQYF.

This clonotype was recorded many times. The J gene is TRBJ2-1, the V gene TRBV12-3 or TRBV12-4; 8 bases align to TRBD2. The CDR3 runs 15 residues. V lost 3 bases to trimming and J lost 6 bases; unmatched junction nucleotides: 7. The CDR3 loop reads CASSFYLAGGNEQFF. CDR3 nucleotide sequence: TGTGCCAGCAGTTTCTATCTCGCGGGGGGCAATGAGCAGTTCTTC.

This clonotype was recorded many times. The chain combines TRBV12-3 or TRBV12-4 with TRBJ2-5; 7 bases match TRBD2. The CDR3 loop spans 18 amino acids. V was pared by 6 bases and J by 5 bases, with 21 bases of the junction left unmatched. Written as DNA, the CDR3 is TGTGCCAGCAGACCTCACCTTGGGGCTGGACGGGGGGATGAGACCCAGTACTTC. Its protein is CASRPHLGAGRGDETQYF.

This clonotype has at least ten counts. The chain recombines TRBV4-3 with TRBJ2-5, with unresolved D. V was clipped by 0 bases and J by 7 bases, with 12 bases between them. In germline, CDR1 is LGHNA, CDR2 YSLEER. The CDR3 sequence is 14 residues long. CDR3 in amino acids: CASSQDSKFGTQYF. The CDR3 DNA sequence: TGCGCCAGCAGCCAAGATAGCAAGTTTGGGACCCAGTACTTC.

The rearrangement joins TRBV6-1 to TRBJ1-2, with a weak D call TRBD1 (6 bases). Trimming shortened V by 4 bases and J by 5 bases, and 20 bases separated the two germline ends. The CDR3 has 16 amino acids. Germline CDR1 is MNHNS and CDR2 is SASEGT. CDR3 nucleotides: TGTGCCAGCAGTGGTCCAGGCCTTGGGGGCAGATATGGCTACACCTTC. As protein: CASSGPGLGGRYGYTF.

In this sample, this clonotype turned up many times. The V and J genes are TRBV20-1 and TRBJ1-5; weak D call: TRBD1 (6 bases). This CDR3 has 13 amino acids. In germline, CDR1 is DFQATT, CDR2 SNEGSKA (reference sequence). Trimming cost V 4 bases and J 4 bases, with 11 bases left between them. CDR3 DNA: TGCAGTGCTATTCGACAGGTTAATCAGCCCCAGCATTTT. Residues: CSAIRQVNQPQHF.

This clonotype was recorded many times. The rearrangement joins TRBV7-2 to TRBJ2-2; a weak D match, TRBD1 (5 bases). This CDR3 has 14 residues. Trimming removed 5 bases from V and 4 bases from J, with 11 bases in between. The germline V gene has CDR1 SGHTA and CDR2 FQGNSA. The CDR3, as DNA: TGTGCCAGCAGCACCCAGACAGTCACCGGGGAGCTGTTTTTT. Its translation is CASSTQTVTGELFF.

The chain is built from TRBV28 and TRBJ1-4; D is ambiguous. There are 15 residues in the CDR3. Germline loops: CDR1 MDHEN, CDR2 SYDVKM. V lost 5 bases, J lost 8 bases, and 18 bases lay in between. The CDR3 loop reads CASSEGPTSQEKLFF. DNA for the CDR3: TGTGCCAGCAGTGAAGGGCCCACCTCGCAGGAAAAACTGTTTTTT.

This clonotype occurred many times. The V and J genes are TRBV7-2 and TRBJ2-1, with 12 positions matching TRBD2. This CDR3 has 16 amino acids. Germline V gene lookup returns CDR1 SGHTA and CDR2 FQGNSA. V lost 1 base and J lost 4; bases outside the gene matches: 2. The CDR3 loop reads CASSLGTSGGYNEQFF. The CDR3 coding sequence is TGTGCCAGCAGCTTAGGCACTAGCGGGGGGTACAATGAGCAGTTCTTC.

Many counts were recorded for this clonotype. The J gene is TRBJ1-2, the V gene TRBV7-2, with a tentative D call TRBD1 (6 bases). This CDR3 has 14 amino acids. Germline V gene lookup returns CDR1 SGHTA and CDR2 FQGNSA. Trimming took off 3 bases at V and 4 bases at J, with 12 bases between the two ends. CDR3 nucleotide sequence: TGTGCCAGCAGCTTCGGGGGGCAAAGCTATGGCTACACCTTC. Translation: CASSFGGQSYGYTF.

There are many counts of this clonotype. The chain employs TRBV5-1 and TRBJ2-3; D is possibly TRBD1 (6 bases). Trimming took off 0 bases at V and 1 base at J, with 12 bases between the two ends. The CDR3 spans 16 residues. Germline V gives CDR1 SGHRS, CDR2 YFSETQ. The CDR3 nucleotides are TGCGCCAGCAGCTTGGATGGGGGCTTCCGCACAGATACGCAGTATTTT. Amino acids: CASSLDGGFRTDTQYF.